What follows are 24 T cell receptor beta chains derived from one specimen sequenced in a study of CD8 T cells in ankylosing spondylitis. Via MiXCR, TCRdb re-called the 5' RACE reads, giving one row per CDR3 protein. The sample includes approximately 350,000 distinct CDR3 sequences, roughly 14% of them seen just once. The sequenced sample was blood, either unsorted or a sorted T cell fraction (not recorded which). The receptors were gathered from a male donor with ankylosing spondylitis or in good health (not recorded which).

CDR3 sequence (DNA): TGTGCCAGCAGCATACAGGGCACAGATACGCAGTATTTT. Translated, it gives CASSIQGTDTQYF. The chain links TRBV9 to TRBJ2-3, with D possibly matching TRBD1 (5 bases). V lost 4 bases and J 1 base, leaving 7 bases between the germline ends. This CDR3 region has 13 residues. Per germline, CDR1 SGDLS and CDR2 YYNGEE.

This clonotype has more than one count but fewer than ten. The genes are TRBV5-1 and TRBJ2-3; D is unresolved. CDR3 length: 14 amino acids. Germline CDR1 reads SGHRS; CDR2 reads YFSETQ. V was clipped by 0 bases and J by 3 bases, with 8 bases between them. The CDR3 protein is CASSLAKPTDTQYF. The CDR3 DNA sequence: TGCGCCAGCAGCTTGGCCAAGCCTACAGATACGCAGTATTTT.

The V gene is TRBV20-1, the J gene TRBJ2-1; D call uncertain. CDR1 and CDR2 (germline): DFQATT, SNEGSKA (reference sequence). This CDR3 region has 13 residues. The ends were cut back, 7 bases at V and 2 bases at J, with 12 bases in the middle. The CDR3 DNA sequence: TGCAGTGACGGCGCCGATGCCTACAATGAGCAGTTCTTC. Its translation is CSDGADAYNEQFF.

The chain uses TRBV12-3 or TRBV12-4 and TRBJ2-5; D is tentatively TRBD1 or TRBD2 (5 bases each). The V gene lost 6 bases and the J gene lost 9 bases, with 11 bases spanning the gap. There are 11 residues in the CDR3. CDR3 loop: CASSPGRAQYF. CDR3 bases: TGTGCCAGCAGCCCAGGGCGGGCCCAGTACTTC.

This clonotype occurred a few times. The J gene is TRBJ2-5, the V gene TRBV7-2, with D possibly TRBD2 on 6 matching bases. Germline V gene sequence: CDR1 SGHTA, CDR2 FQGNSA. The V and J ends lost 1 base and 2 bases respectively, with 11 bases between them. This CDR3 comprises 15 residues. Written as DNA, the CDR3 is TGTGCCAGCAGCTTAGGGTGGCGGGATCAAGAGACCCAGTACTTC. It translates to CASSLGWRDQETQYF.

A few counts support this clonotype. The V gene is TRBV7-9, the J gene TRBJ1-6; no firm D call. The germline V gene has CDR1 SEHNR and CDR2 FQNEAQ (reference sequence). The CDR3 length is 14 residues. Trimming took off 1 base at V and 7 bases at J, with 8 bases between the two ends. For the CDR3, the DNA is TGTGCCAGCAGCTTAGGTGCAGTAAATTCACCCCTCCACTTT. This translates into CASSLGAVNSPLHF.

CDR3 protein: CAISGRLAGRYNEQFF. Written as DNA, the CDR3 is TGTGCCATCAGTGGGCGACTAGCGGGTCGATACAATGAGCAGTTCTTC. The chain links TRBV10-3 to TRBJ2-1; 10 nucleotides agree with TRBD2. The CDR3 spans 16 residues. Germline assignment: CDR1 ENHRY and CDR2 SYGVKD. After removal of 4 bases from V and 4 bases from J, the junction contained 7 bases not matched to a gene.

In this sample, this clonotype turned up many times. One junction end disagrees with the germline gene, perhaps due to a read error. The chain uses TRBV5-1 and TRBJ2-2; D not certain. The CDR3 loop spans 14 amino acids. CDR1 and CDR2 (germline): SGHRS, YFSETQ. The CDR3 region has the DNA TGTGCCAGCAGCTTAGCCGGGAACACCGGGGAGCTGTTTTTT. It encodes CASSLAGNTGELFF.

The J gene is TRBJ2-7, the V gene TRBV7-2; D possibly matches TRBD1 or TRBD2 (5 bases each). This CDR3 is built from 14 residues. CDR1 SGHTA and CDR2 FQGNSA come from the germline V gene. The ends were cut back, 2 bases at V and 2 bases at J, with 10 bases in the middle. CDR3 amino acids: CASSLYVGAYEQYF. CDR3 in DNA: TGTGCCAGCAGCTTATATGTGGGGGCCTACGAGCAGTACTTC.

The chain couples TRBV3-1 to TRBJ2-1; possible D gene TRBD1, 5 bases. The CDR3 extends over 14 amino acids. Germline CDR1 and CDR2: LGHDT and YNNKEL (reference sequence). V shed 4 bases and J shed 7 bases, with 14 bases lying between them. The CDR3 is CASSPLARGNEQFF. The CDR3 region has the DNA TGTGCCAGCAGCCCCCTGGCTAGGGGTAATGAGCAGTTCTTC.

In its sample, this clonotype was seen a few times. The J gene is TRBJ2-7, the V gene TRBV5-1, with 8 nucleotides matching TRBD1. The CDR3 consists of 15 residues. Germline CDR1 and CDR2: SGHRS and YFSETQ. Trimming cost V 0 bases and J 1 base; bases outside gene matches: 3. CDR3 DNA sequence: TGCGCCAGCAGCTTGGGGACAGGGATTTCCTACGAGCAGTACTTC. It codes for CASSLGTGISYEQYF.

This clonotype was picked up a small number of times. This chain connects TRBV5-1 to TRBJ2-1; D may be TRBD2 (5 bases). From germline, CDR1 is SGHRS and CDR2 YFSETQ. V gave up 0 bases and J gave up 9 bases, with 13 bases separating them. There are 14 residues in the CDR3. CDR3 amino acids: CASSLEGAFGEQFF. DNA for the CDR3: TGCGCCAGCAGCTTGGAGGGAGCGTTCGGTGAGCAGTTCTTC.

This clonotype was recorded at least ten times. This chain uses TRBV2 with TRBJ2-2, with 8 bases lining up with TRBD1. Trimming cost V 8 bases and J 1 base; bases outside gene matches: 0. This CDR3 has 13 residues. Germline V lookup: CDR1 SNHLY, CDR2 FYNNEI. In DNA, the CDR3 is TGTGCCAGCGGGACAGGGAACACCGGGGAGCTGTTTTTT. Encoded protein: CASGTGNTGELFF.

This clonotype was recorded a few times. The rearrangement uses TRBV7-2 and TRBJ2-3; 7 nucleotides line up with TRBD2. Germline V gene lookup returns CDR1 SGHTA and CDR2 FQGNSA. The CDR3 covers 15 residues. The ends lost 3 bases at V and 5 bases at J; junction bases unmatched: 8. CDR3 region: CASSLGPGLKDTQYF. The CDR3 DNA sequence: TGTGCCAGCAGCTTGGGGCCGGGACTAAAAGATACGCAGTATTTT.

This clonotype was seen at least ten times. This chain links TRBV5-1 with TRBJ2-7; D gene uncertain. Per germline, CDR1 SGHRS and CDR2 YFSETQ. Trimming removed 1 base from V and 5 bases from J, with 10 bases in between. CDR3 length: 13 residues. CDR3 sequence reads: CASSLSGIDEQYF. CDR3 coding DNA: TGCGCCAGCAGCTTGAGTGGCATCGACGAGCAGTACTTC.

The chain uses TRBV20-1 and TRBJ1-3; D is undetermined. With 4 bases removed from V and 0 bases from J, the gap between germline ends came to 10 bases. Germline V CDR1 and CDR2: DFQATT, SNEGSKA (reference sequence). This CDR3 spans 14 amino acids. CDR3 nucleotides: TGCAGTGCTATTAGGCCCGGCTCTGGAAACACCATATATTTT. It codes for CSAIRPGSGNTIYF.

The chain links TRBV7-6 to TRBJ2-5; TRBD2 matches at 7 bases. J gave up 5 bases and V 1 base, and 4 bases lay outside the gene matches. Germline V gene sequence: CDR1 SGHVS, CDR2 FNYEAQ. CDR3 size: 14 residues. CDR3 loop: CASSLGTRLETQYF. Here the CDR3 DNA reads TGTGCCAGCAGCTTAGGGACTAGATTGGAGACCCAGTACTTC.

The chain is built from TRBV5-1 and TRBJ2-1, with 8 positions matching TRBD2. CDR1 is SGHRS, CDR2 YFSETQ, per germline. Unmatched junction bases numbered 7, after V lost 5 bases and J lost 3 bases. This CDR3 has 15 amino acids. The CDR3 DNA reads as TGCGCCAGCAGTCCAAGGACTAGCAACTACAATGAGCAGTTCTTC. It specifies CASSPRTSNYNEQFF.

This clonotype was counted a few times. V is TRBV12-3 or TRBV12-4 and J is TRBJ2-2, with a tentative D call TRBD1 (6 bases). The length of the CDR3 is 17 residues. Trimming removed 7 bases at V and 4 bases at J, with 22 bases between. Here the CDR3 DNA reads TGTGCCAGCACGGTGGGCAGGGGACCTCGCGGCACCGGGGAGCTGTTTTTT. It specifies CASTVGRGPRGTGELFF.

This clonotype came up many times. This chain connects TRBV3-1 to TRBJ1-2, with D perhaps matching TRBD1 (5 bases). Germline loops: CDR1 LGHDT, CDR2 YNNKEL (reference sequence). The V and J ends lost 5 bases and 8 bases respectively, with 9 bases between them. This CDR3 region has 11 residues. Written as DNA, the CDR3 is TGTGCCAGCAGCTCCAGGGTCGGCTACACCTTC. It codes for CASSSRVGYTF.

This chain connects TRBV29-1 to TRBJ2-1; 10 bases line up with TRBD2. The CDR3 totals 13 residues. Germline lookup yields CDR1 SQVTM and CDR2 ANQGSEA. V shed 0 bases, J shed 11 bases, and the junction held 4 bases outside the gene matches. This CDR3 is CSVEDLTSGKQFF. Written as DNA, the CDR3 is TGCAGCGTTGAAGATCTTACTAGCGGGAAGCAGTTCTTC.

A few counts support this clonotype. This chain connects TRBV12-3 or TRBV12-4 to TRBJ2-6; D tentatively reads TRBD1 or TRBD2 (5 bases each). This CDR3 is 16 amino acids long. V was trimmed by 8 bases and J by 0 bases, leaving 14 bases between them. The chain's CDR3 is CASGAGMSSGANVLTF. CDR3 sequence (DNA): TGTGCCAGCGGGGCCGGGATGAGCTCTGGGGCCAACGTCCTGACTTTC.

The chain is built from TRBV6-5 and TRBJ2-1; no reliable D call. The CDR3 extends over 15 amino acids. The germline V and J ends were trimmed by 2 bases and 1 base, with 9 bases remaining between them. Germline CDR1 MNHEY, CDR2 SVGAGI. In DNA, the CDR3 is TGTGCCAGCAGTTACGGGATGCTATCCTACAATGAGCAGTTCTTC. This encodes CASSYGMLSYNEQFF.

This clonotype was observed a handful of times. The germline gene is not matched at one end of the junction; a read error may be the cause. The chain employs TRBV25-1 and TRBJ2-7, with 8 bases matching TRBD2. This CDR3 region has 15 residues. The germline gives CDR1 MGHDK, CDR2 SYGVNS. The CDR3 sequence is CASGGTGGTSNEQYF. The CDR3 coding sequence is TGTGCCAGCGGGGGGACGGGAGGGACCTCCAACGAGCAGTACTTC.